These T cell receptor beta chains were read from a single sample in a study of early stage breast cancer tumors. The protocol was immunoSEQ multiplex PCR, while the TCRdb copy is restricted to in-frame clones and leaves out a portion. This sample has tens of thousands of clones, with roughly 50% found just once. Material: breast tumor tissue. These receptors were taken from a person in their fifties or sixties with breast cancer. CDR3s include the opening cysteine and the closing phenylalanine or tryptophan. D genes are given only for firm matches. Only part of the rows carry a size: once, few, many, or a class if the clone is expanded.

>TRBV4-1|TRBD1|TRBJ2-6|-
TGCGCCAGCAGCCACCTTAGCACAGGGGGCGGCTCTGGGGCCAACGTCCTGACTTTC
CASSHLSTGGGSGANVLTF
>TRBV28|-|TRBJ2-5|-
TGTGCCAGCAGTTTATATGGCCTAATCCAAGAGACCCAGTACTTC
CASSLYGLIQETQYF
>TRBV20-1|-|TRBJ1-1|-
TGCAGTGGGAGGGGGAACGCTGAAGCTTTCTTT
CSGRGNAEAFF
>TRBV4-1|TRBD1|TRBJ1-2|-
TGCGCCAGCAGCGCGGACAGGGTCTGGTATGGCTACACCTTC
CASSADRVWYGYTF
>TRBV5-5|TRBD1|TRBJ1-2|few
TGTGCCAGCAGGTTTGCTGACAGGGCTGACGGCTACACCTTC
CASRFADRADGYTF
>TRBV30|-|TRBJ2-7|-
TGTGCCTGCAAAAGGTCGGAAATCGAGCAGTACTTC
CACKRSEIEQYF
>TRBV30|-|TRBJ2-1|-
TGTGCCTGGAGGGCCGGGAGTTTAAATGAGCAGTTCTTC
CAWRAGSLNEQFF
>TRBV6-1|-|TRBJ2-2|-
TGTGCCAGCATATATACTTTCACCGGGGAGCTGTTTTTT
CASIYTFTGELFF
>TRBV11-2|TRBD2|TRBJ2-4|few
TGTGCCAGCACCTCGGGGGGTGGCATTCAGTACTTC
CASTSGGGIQYF
>TRBV6-5|-|TRBJ1-1|few
TGTGCCAGCAGTTACGGAGTGAGGTACACTGAAGCTTTCTTT
CASSYGVRYTEAFF
>TRBV7-9|-|TRBJ2-2|few
TGTGCCAGCAGCTCTCCCCCACAATGGGCCCAAGTCGCCGGGGAGCTGTTTTTT
CASSSPPQWAQVAGELFF
>TRBV2|-|TRBJ2-5|few
TGTGCCAGCGGCAGCGCGGAGACCCAGTACTTC
CASGSAETQYF
>TRBV2|TRBD1|TRBJ1-2|few
TGTGCCAGCAGTGGGACAGGGAGAGAGGGAGGCTACACCTTC
CASSGTGREGGYTF
>TRBV7-8|TRBD2|TRBJ2-4|-
TGTGCCAGCAGCCCGGTAGGGGTAGCGGGGGCCAACAAAAACATTCAGTACTTC
CASSPVGVAGANKNIQYF
>TRBV18|-|TRBJ1-2|-
TGTGCCAGCTCACCCCCCGCGAGGAGTGACTATGGCTACACCTTC
CASSPPARSDYGYTF
>TRBV10-3|-|TRBJ1-1|-
TGTGCCATCAGAAACAGGGACGCGAACACTGAAGCTTTCTTT
CAIRNRDANTEAFF
>TRBV5-1|TRBD1|TRBJ2-5|-
TGCGCCAGCAGCCCGGACAGGGTTGGGCAAGAGACCCAGTACTTC
CASSPDRVGQETQYF
>TRBV19|TRBD2|TRBJ2-3|once
TGTGCCAGTAGTGGGACTAGCGGGAGCGGGGCAGATACGCAGTATTTT
CASSGTSGSGADTQYF
>TRBV19|-|TRBJ2-5|-
TGTGCCAGTACCCAAGGACAGAGCGTGGGAGAGACCCAGTACTTC
CASTQGQSVGETQYF
>TRBV7-2|-|TRBJ1-1|once
TGTGCCAGCAGCTTAAGGCGTACTGAAGCTTTCTTT
CASSLRRTEAFF